Shown below are 3 T cell receptor beta chains from a single sample sequenced in a study of T cell responses to AZD1222 COVID-19 vaccine. TCRdb's table, derived via immunoSEQ multiplex PCR, lists solely in-frame clones and lacks some. The data show around 130,000 clones, with 80% to 90% seen just once and about 9.8% held by the top ten. The specimen comprised peripheral blood, sampled on day 0 of AZD1222 vaccination. The receptors were gathered from an adult in good health.

The table lists this clone with a count of one. The V gene is TRBV5-6, the J gene TRBJ1-2; weak D call: TRBD1 (5 bases). Per germline, CDR1 SGHDT and CDR2 YYEEEE. Trimming stripped 0 bases from V and 4 bases from J, with 7 bases between. CDR3 length equals 13 residues. The DNA of the CDR3 is TGTGCCAGCAGCTTGGAGGGGACCTATGGCTACACCTTC. This sequence encodes CASSLEGTYGYTF.

V is TRBV9 and J is TRBJ2-5, with 9 nucleotides matching TRBD1. Losses at the gene ends were 4 bases for V and 3 bases for J; bases not matched to a gene: 7. This CDR3 is 15 amino acids long. Looked up from germline, CDR1 is SGDLS and CDR2 is YYNGEE. CDR3 sequence (DNA): TGTGCCAGCAGCCTTGACAGGGGGTGGGAAGAGACCCAGTACTTC. Translating gives CASSLDRGWEETQYF.

The chain links TRBV12-3 or TRBV12-4 to TRBJ1-5, with D perhaps TRBD1 (5 bases). V lost 7 bases, J lost 7 bases, and 11 bases lay in between. The CDR3 has 12 amino acids. In DNA, the CDR3 is TGTGCCAGCACCTCCCGGGGGCAGCCCCAGCATTTT. Residues: CASTSRGQPQHF.